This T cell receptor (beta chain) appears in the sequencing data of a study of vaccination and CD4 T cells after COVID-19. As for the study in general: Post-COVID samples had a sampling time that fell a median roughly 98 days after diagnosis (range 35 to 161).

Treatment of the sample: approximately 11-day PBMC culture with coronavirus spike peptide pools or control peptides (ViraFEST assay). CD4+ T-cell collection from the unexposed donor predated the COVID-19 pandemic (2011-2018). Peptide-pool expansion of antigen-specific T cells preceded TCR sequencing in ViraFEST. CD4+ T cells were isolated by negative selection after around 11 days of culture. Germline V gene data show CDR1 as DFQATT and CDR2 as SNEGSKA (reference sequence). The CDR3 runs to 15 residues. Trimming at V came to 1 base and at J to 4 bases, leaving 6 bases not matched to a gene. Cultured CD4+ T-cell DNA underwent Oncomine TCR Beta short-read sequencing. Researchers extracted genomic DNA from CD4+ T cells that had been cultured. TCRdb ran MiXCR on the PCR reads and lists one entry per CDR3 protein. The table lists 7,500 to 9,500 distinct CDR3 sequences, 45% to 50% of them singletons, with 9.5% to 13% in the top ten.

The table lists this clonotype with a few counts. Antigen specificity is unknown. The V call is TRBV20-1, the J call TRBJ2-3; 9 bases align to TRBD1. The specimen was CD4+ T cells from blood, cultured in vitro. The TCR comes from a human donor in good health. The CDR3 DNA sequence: TGCAGTGCTAGAGGGGGACAGGGTTGGCCAGATACGCAGTATTTT. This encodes CSARGGQGWPDTQYF.